This T cell receptor beta chain was profiled in a study of blood T cell repertoires in COVID-19. Produced via immunoSEQ multiplex PCR; TCRdb's table is partial and in-frame only. This sample has 200,000 to 250,000 clones, with roughly 88% found just once. In germline, CDR1 is MDHEN, CDR2 SYDVKM. The CDR3 is 15 amino acids. V shed 4 bases and J 6 bases; nucleotides not matched to a gene: 9. The sequenced material came from PBMCs or T cells enriched from blood (not recorded which). The chain links TRBV28 to TRBJ2-1; TRBD2 aligns across 7 bases. The sequence was obtained from a woman aged 30 to 39 who had been exposed to COVID-19. CDR3 nucleotides: TGTGCCAGCAGTTGGGAGGCGGGAGTTTTCAATGAGCAGTTCTTC. Protein product: CASSWEAGVFNEQFF.